This T cell receptor beta chain was captured by sequencing in a study of post-analysis software for immune sequencing data. For the study at large: The study covered relapsing-remitting, secondary progressive and progressive-relapsing courses of multiple sclerosis.

Incorporated into the TCR beta cDNA libraries were unique molecular identifiers, which served to reduce PCR and sequencing biases. MiXCR was run by TCRdb on the PCR reads, yielding one entry per CDR3 protein. The sample has hundreds of thousands of distinct CDR3 sequences, roughly 29% seen once. Note on this clonotype: Its antigen is as yet unknown. Its ends do not fully match the called genes, so a read error is possible.

This CDR3 is 11 amino acids long. Germline assignment: CDR1 SGHTA and CDR2 FQGNSA. Study findings and constraints: Controls showed significantly higher normalized Chao1 diversity than did multiple sclerosis patients. In patients, about 5 TRBV segments were more frequent than in controls, with TRBV5-6, TRBV5-1 and TRBV20-1 among them.

The chain joins TRBV7-2 to TRBJ2-1, with D unresolved. The clonotype originates from a girl aged 5-17 years with multiple sclerosis. Sequencing used blood. The CDR3 nucleotides are TGTGCCAGCGGCTTATTCTATGAGCAGTTCTTC. Translation gives CASGLFYEQFF.